This TCR beta chain was documented in a study of patients and donors after allogeneic stem cell transplantation. This clonotype has a handful of counts. CDR1 and CDR2 from the germline V gene are SEHNR and FQNEAQ (reference sequence). Trimming stripped 0 bases from V and 8 bases from J, with 22 bases between. This CDR3 is 17 amino acids long. MiXCR was run by TCRdb on the RT-PCR reads, yielding one entry per CDR3 protein. The sample has over 200,000 distinct CDR3 sequences; around two fifths are singletons. This chain uses TRBV7-9 with TRBJ1-2; D is possibly TRBD1 (5 bases). Sequenced sample: blood, either unsorted or a sorted T cell fraction (not recorded which). This TCR derives from a human donor who was either an allogeneic HSCT recipient or a stem cell or donor lymphocyte infusion donor (not recorded which). It is not recorded whose cells these are; they may come from a transplant donor. The CDR3 loop is CASSLAVGDSSIWGYTF. Written as DNA, the CDR3 is TGTGCCAGCAGCTTAGCAGTGGGTGACAGTTCCATCTGGGGCTACACCTTC.